Each of the 21 T cell receptor beta chains below was sequenced from the same sample in a study of T cell changes during pregnancy in multiple sclerosis. Clones were sequenced by immunoSEQ multiplex PCR, and TCRdb holds only the in-frame ones, with some missing. The sample has roughly 87,000 clones, over 80% seen once. The material sequenced was PBMCs, taken in the first trimester of pregnancy. The source is a female donor in good health, serving as a control in a pregnancy study. Some clones in this sample may be carry-over from other donors' samples.

The chain employs TRBV4-2 and TRBJ2-1; D is unclear. CDR3 length equals 15 residues. Germline CDR1 is LGHNA and CDR2 is YNFKEQ. V lost 0 bases and J lost 7, with 13 bases in between. CDR3 loop: CASSQDNRRQNEQFF. In DNA form, the CDR3 reads TGTGCCAGCAGCCAAGATAATCGGCGGCAAAATGAGCAGTTCTTC.

A remark on this clone: The sample has other DNA sequences that encode this CDR3 too. The rearrangement links TRBV28 to TRBJ2-7, with D possibly being TRBD2 (6 bases). The germline CDR1 and CDR2 sequences are MDHEN and SYDVKM. The V end lost 0 bases, the J end lost 4 bases, and 16 bases lay between the germline ends. The CDR3 length is 16 residues. The CDR3 loop is CASSLWRREIPYEQYF. The DNA of the CDR3 is TGTGCCAGCAGTTTATGGCGGCGGGAAATTCCTTACGAGCAGTACTTC.

The gene calls are TRBV2 and TRBJ1-5; 9 bases map to TRBD1. The CDR3 runs to 16 residues. Trimming took 3 bases from V and 3 from J; bases not matched to a gene: 6. Germline V gene lookup returns CDR1 SNHLY and CDR2 FYNNEI. DNA for the CDR3: TGTGCCAGCAGTGAGGGGACAGGGCTAAACAATCAGCCCCAGCATTTT. It specifies CASSEGTGLNNQPQHF.

The rearrangement links TRBV28 to TRBJ1-1; TRBD1 might be the D (6 bases). CDR1 and CDR2 (germline): MDHEN, SYDVKM. There are 15 residues in the CDR3. Trimming left V 5 bases short and J 3 bases short, with 16 bases between. As DNA, the CDR3 is TGTGCCAGCAGTCCGATCAGGGGATGGGACACTGAAGCTTTCTTT. Translated: CASSPIRGWDTEAFF.

This clone was detected once. This chain uses TRBV19 with TRBJ2-7; 9 nucleotides align to TRBD1. J was trimmed by 0 bases and V by 3 bases; bases with no gene match: 6. CDR3 size: 16 residues. Germline CDR1 and CDR2: LNHDA and SQIVND (reference sequence). CDR3 sequence (DNA): TGTGCCAGTAGTATGGGTGGGACAGGGACCTCCTACGAGCAGTACTTC. It yields the protein CASSMGGTGTSYEQYF. The entire variable domain, with the rest obtained from reference TRBV19 and TRBJ2-7, is as follows: DGGITQSPKYLFRKEGQNVTLSCEQNLNHDAMYWYRQDPGQGLRLIYYSQIVNDFQKGDIAEGYSVSREKKESFPLTVTSAQKNPTAFYLCASSMGGTGTSYEQYFGPGTRLTVT.

This chain joins TRBV27 and TRBJ2-1, with 12 bases fitting TRBD2. This CDR3 is 17 amino acids long. The trim removed 0 bases at V and 5 bases at J, leaving 5 bases unmatched. The germline V gene has CDR1 MNHEY and CDR2 SMNVEV (reference sequence). The CDR3 region is CASSLSERLAGDNEQFF. The DNA for the CDR3 is TGTGCCAGCAGTTTATCGGAGAGACTAGCGGGAGACAATGAGCAGTTCTTC.

The chain has TRBV6-1 and TRBJ2-1, with TRBD2 identical over 10 bases. The CDR3 has 11 amino acids. Germline CDR1 and CDR2: MNHNS and SASEGT. Losses at the gene ends were 3 bases for V and 16 bases for J; bases not matched to a gene: 3. The CDR3 bases are TGTGCCAGCAGTGACGCTAGCGGGGGTTTCTTC. Its protein product is CASSDASGGFF.

V is TRBV6-1 and J is TRBJ1-1; no clear D gene. Looked up from germline, CDR1 is MNHNS and CDR2 is SASEGT. The CDR3 extends over 14 amino acids. V lost 6 bases and J lost 1, with 12 bases in between. The CDR3 DNA sequence: TGTGCCAGCAGCTACACTACACAGAACACTGAAGCTTTCTTT. Encoded protein: CASSYTTQNTEAFF.

CDR3 sequence reads: CASSQIGGSAEAFF. Written as DNA, the CDR3 is TGTGCCAGCAGTCAGATCGGGGGATCCGCTGAAGCTTTCTTT. J is TRBJ1-1 and V is TRBV28; D may be TRBD1 (5 bases). This CDR3 is 14 amino acids long. V gave up 5 bases and J gave up 6 bases, with 16 bases separating them. Germline CDR1 reads MDHEN; CDR2 reads SYDVKM. The full variable domain, completed using reference TRBV28 and TRBJ1-1, is DVKVTQSSRYLVKRTGEKVFLECVQDMDHENMFWYRQDPGLGLRLIYFSYDVKMKEKGDIPEGYSVSREKKERFSLILESASTNQTSMYLCASSQIGGSAEAFFGQGTRLTVV.

The chain links TRBV10-3 to TRBJ1-1; D gene ambiguous. V shed 6 bases and J shed 3 bases, with 11 bases lying between them. The CDR3 loop spans 13 amino acids. CDR1 and CDR2 (germline): ENHRY, SYGVKD. The CDR3 here is CAIRAESDTEAFF. CDR3 coding DNA: TGTGCCATCAGAGCTGAGTCCGACACTGAAGCTTTCTTT.

This chain uses TRBV5-5 with TRBJ2-5; 8 bases fit TRBD1. The CDR3 sequence is 13 residues long. Unmatched junction bases numbered 3, after V lost 3 bases and J lost 5 bases. Germline V CDR1 and CDR2: SGHKS, YYEKEE (reference sequence). The CDR3 DNA reads TGTGCCAGCAGCTGGGGGGACAGGGAGACCCAGTACTTC. Translating gives CASSWGDRETQYF.

This clone has only a few counts. The V and J genes are TRBV9 and TRBJ1-5, with 7 bases aligning to TRBD1. Germline assignment: CDR1 SGDLS and CDR2 YYNGEE. J was trimmed by 7 bases and V by 0 bases; bases with no gene match: 4. The CDR3 sequence is 14 residues long. As DNA, the CDR3 is TGTGCCAGCAGCGTAGGACAGGGTTGGCAGCCCCAGCATTTT. Protein product: CASSVGQGWQPQHF.

This chain connects TRBV4-1 to TRBJ2-7; D gene ambiguous. V was clipped by 1 base and J by 3 bases, with 7 bases between them. Germline-derived CDR1 and CDR2 are MGHRA and YSYEKL. This CDR3 comprises 13 residues. The CDR3 DNA reads TGCGCCAGCAGCCAAGTCGGCGGCTACGAGCAGTACTTC. Its protein is CASSQVGGYEQYF.

V usage is TRBV16 and J usage is TRBJ1-1; 7 positions match TRBD1. The junction had 5 bases not matched to a gene; V was cut back by 1 base and J by 3 bases. Germline loops: CDR1 KGHSY, CDR2 FQNENV. The CDR3 sequence is 15 residues long. In DNA, the CDR3 is TGTGCCAGCAGCCAATTGAGGAGGGGGCACACTGAAGCTTTCTTT. It translates to CASSQLRRGHTEAFF.

The rearrangement joins TRBV7-8 to TRBJ1-1; 7 nucleotides align to TRBD1. The length of the CDR3 is 15 residues. CDR1 SGHVS and CDR2 FQNEAQ come from the germline V gene. Unmatched junction bases numbered 4, after V lost 2 bases and J lost 1 base. The CDR3 DNA follows: TGTGCCAGCAGCTTAAAAACAGGGGCGAACACTGAAGCTTTCTTT. Translation: CASSLKTGANTEAFF. The variable domain in full, with the rest retrieved from reference TRBV7-8 and TRBJ1-1, is GAGVSQSPRYKVAKRGQDVALRCDPISGHVSLFWYQQALGQGPEFLTYFQNEAQLDKSGLPSDRFFAERPEGSVSTLKIQRTQQEDSAVYLCASSLKTGANTEAFFGQGTRLTVV.

The chain employs TRBV5-1 and TRBJ2-7, with 9 bases lining up with TRBD1. Looked up from germline, CDR1 is SGHRS and CDR2 is YFSETQ. The V and J ends lost 5 bases and 9 bases, in that order; junction bases with no gene match: 9. The CDR3 sequence is 13 residues long. DNA of the CDR3: TGCGCCAGCAGGTGGGACAGGGACGACTTGCAGTACTTC. This gives the protein CASRWDRDDLQYF.

This clone appeared a single time. V usage is TRBV4-3 and J usage is TRBJ2-4; D is possibly TRBD2 (6 bases). Germline V lookup: CDR1 LGHNA, CDR2 YSLEER. Trimming removed 0 bases from V and 8 bases from J, with 11 bases in between. CDR3 length equals 14 residues. This CDR3 is CASSQEVSGDIQYF. The CDR3 DNA reads TGCGCCAGCAGCCAAGAGGTCTCGGGGGACATTCAGTACTTC.

V usage is TRBV28 and J usage is TRBJ2-7; D perhaps matches TRBD2 (6 bases). The V and J ends lost 7 bases and 0 bases respectively, with 22 bases between them. Per the germline V gene, CDR1 is MDHEN and CDR2 is SYDVKM. The CDR3 runs 17 residues. The CDR3 nucleotides are TGTGCCAGCACCCCCCCTACCGGGACTCCAAGCTCCTACGAGCAGTACTTC. This codes for CASTPPTGTPSSYEQYF. Combining the CDR3 with reference TRBV28 and TRBJ2-7 gives the whole variable domain DVKVTQSSRYLVKRTGEKVFLECVQDMDHENMFWYRQDPGLGLRLIYFSYDVKMKEKGDIPEGYSVSREKKERFSLILESASTNQTSMYLCASTPPTGTPSSYEQYFGPGTRLTVT.

The chain has TRBV10-3 and TRBJ1-5, with D maybe TRBD1 (5 bases). V was trimmed by 9 bases and J by 5 bases, leaving 14 bases between them. The CDR3 is 13 residues long. The germline gives CDR1 ENHRY, CDR2 SYGVKD. This chain's CDR3 is CAISDRDHQPQHF. In nucleotides, the CDR3 is TGTGCCATTTCCGACAGAGACCATCAGCCCCAGCATTTT.

This clone came up once. The chain couples TRBV28 to TRBJ2-1; D gene unclear. The CDR3 contains 11 residues. The germline V gene has CDR1 MDHEN and CDR2 SYDVKM. V was trimmed by 2 bases and J by 6 bases, leaving 2 bases between them. The CDR3 DNA reads as TGTGCCAGCAGTTTACGCAATGAGCAGTTCTTC. It is translated as CASSLRNEQFF.

The chain combines TRBV28 with TRBJ1-2; 8 bases agree with TRBD1. With V trimmed by 5 bases and J by 4 bases, 6 bases remained unmatched. There are 14 residues in the CDR3. Looked up from germline, CDR1 is MDHEN and CDR2 is SYDVKM. CDR3 DNA: TGTGCCAGCAGTCTTACAGGGGGGCCCTATGGCTACACCTTC. Translated, it gives CASSLTGGPYGYTF.